The sample holds many counts of the clone carrying this T cell receptor beta chain. The antigen is undetermined. These data belong to a study of T cells after yellow fever vaccination. Findings and caveats of the study: FACS-sorted repertoires could contain abundant clonotypes contaminating from the bulk population. The secondary response showed a weaker magnitude and a faster peak, day 5 versus 15.

Trimming took 5 bases from V and 10 from J, leaving 17 bases between them. CDR1 and CDR2 (germline): SGHTA, FQGNSA. The CDR3 sequence is 14 residues long. TCRdb fed the 5' RACE reads into MiXCR, producing one record per CDR3 protein. Of 250,000 to 400,000 distinct CDR3 sequences in the sample, 4% to 5.5% were seen once. The chain combines TRBV7-2 with TRBJ1-4; maybe TRBD1 (6 bases). This TCR derives from a man younger than 35 who received the YFV17D yellow fever vaccine. Source: PBMCs, taken 15 days after the yellow fever booster vaccination. The CDR3 sequence: CASSPRGGAGKLFF. CDR3 coding DNA: TGTGCCAGCAGCCCTCGGGGGGGGGCCGGAAAACTGTTTTTT.